This paragraph covers one T cell receptor (beta chain) sequence. Antigen unknown. Researchers ran the PCR with 60 Vbeta and 13 Jbeta primers. Data came from immunoSEQ multiplex PCR; TCRdb stores just in-frame clones and leaves some out. The sample records some 80,000 clones, around 9.1% being singletons. These data are taken from a study of cytomegalovirus exposure and HLA in healthy donors. Overall study results and limits: The study designated over 150 TCR beta chains cytomegalovirus-associated. TCR beta chains associated with HLA were, in a later analysis, more clonally expanded than equally common others. In a later analysis, at a false discovery rate of 0.05, over 15,000 TCR beta sequences matched HLA alleles.

Sequenced material: PBMCs. This clonotype was sampled from a man aged 60-69 years in good health and CMV-seropositive.

The CDR3 sequence is CASSTSGGSTDTQYF. The CDR3, as DNA: TGTGCCAGTTCAACTAGCGGGGGTAGCACAGATACGCAGTATTTT. The rearrangement links TRBV19 to TRBJ2-3; 11 bases are shared with TRBD2. This CDR3 has 15 amino acids. V shed 8 bases, J shed 0 bases, and the junction held 4 bases outside the gene matches. In germline, CDR1 is LNHDA, CDR2 SQIVND (reference sequence).